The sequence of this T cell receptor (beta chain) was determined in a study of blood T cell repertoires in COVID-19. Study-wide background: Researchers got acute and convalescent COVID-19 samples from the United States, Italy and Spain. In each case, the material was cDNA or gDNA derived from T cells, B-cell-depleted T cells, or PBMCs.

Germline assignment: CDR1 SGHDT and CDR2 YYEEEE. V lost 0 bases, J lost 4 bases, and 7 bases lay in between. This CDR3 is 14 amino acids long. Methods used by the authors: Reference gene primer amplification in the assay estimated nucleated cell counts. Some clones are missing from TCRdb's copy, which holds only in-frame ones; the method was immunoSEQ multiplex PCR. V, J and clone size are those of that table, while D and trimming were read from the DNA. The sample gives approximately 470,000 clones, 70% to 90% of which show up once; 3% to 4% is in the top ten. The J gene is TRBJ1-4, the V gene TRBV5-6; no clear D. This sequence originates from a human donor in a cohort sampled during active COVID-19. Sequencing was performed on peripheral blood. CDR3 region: CASSLERFNEKLFF. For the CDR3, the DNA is TGTGCCAGCAGCTTGGAGCGTTTTAATGAAAAACTGTTTTTT.